The entry that follows covers one T cell receptor beta chain sequence. The repertoire was sequenced with immunoSEQ multiplex PCR; TCRdb's copy has only in-frame clones and lacks some. This table has about 190,000 clones, around four fifths appearing once. The data belong to a study of blood T cell repertoires in COVID-19. The CDR3 length is 15 residues. V shed 5 bases and J shed 7 bases, with 19 bases lying between them. From germline, CDR1 is SGHTA and CDR2 FQGNSA. Sequenced: peripheral blood. The gene calls are TRBV7-2 and TRBJ2-3; D is possibly TRBD2 (7 bases). The receptor's source is a human donor in a cohort sampled during active COVID-19. CDR3 residues: CASSGLGGGENTQYF. The CDR3 DNA follows: TGTGCCAGCAGCGGGTTAGGGGGGGGAGAGAATACGCAGTATTTT.